These 13 T cell receptor beta chains came from one sample sequenced in a study of cytomegalovirus exposure and HLA in healthy donors. Primers for the PCR totalled 60 Vbeta and 13 Jbeta. Sequencing used immunoSEQ multiplex PCR; TCRdb keeps in-frame clones, though not all of them. This table holds about 46,000 clones. Sequenced: PBMCs. These TCRs come from a woman between 40 and 55 years old in good health and CMV-seronegative.

This chain connects TRBV5-4 to TRBJ2-5, with D tentatively TRBD1 (5 bases). Germline CDR1 SGHNT, CDR2 YYREEE (reference sequence). This CDR3 region has 13 residues. Trimming cost V 3 bases and J 7 bases, with 13 bases left between them. The CDR3 coding sequence is TGTGCCAGCAGCTCCGGGCTCCAGGGGACCCAGTACTTC. Protein product: CASSSGLQGTQYF.

V is TRBV7-9 and J is TRBJ2-7, with 8 bases fitting TRBD1. This CDR3 is 14 amino acids long. V was clipped by 4 bases and J by 5 bases; unmatched bases: 7. In germline, CDR1 is SEHNR, CDR2 FQNEAQ (reference sequence). CDR3 bases: TGTGCCAGCAGCTGGGGGCAGGGGGCCAACGAGCAGTACTTC. As protein: CASSWGQGANEQYF.

About this clone: The same CDR3 arises from other DNA sequences in this sample as well. The V call is TRBV18, the J call TRBJ2-5, with a weak D call TRBD1 (5 bases). The germline V and J ends were trimmed by 2 bases and 1 base, with 8 bases remaining between them. The CDR3 consists of 14 residues. Germline V gene sequence: CDR1 KGHSH, CDR2 LQKENI. In DNA form, the CDR3 reads TGTGCCAGCTCACCAGCCCAGGGCCAAGAGACCCAGTACTTC. Translation: CASSPAQGQETQYF.

The chain combines TRBV6-5 with TRBJ2-1, with 12 bases fitting TRBD2. The CDR3 consists of 15 residues. Per germline, CDR1 MNHEY and CDR2 SVGAGI. V lost 5 bases, J lost 8 bases, and 7 bases stayed unmatched. CDR3 DNA sequence: TGTGCCAGCAGTCCTCTAGCGGGAGGGCTGGATGAGCAGTTCTTC. Translating it yields CASSPLAGGLDEQFF.

J is TRBJ2-7 and V is TRBV14; D gene uncertain. Trimming pared 0 bases from V and 1 base from J, leaving 13 bases between. The germline V gene has CDR1 SGHDN and CDR2 FVKESK. The CDR3 loop spans 16 amino acids. The CDR3 coding sequence is TGTGCCAGCAGCCAAGAACCCACTCGCCCATCCTACGAGCAGTACTTC. Translation gives CASSQEPTRPSYEQYF.

This rearrangement joins TRBV4-2 to TRBJ2-5; the match to TRBD2 covers 7 bases. After removal of 2 bases from V and 2 bases from J, the junction contained 8 bases not matched to a gene. Germline CDR1 LGHNA, CDR2 YNFKEQ. The CDR3 extends over 16 amino acids. Written as DNA, the CDR3 is TGTGCCAGCAGCCAAATTCGGGGAGGGAAGCAAGAGACCCAGTACTTC. Translation: CASSQIRGGKQETQYF.

The chain carries TRBV28 and TRBJ2-7; 8 bases fit TRBD2. Germline V gene data show CDR1 as MDHEN and CDR2 as SYDVKM. This CDR3 has 15 residues. Trimming removed 3 bases from V and 2 bases from J; junction bases left unmatched: 6. The CDR3 DNA follows: TGTGCCAGCAGTTTGGCTAGCGGGCACGCCTACGAGCAGTACTTC. It is translated as CASSLASGHAYEQYF.

J is TRBJ1-1 and V is TRBV5-1; 7 nucleotides align to TRBD1. The CDR3 has 15 residues. CDR1 SGHRS and CDR2 YFSETQ come from the germline V gene. The trim removed 3 bases at V and 1 base at J, leaving 6 bases unmatched. CDR3 sequence: CASSYEGARNTEAFF. DNA for the CDR3: TGCGCCAGCAGCTATGAGGGGGCACGGAACACTGAAGCTTTCTTT.

The rearrangement links TRBV18 to TRBJ2-7; 7 bases agree with TRBD1. The V gene's germline CDR1 is KGHSH and CDR2 LQKENI. This CDR3 region has 12 residues. After removal of 5 bases from V and 4 bases from J, the junction contained 2 bases not matched to a gene. The CDR3 bases are TGTGCCAGCTCATCGGGACAGTACGAGCAGTACTTC. Its translation: CASSSGQYEQYF.

In nucleotides, the CDR3 is TGTGCCAGCAGCTTAGGAAGCGGATACTACAATGAGCAGTTCTTC. Its translation is CASSLGSGYYNEQFF. This chain links TRBV7-9 with TRBJ2-1; TRBD2 is a possible D gene (5 bases). V lost 1 base, J lost 3 bases, and 10 bases lay in between. The CDR3 is 15 amino acids. Germline V gives CDR1 SEHNR, CDR2 FQNEAQ (reference sequence).

V and J are TRBV9 and TRBJ2-7; D is possibly TRBD2 (6 bases). The CDR3 has 16 amino acids. Per the germline V gene, CDR1 is SGDLS and CDR2 is YYNGEE. Trimming cost V 3 bases and J 3 bases, with 19 bases left between them. This CDR3 reads CASSATDRDFNYEQYF. The CDR3 DNA reads TGTGCCAGCAGCGCGACCGACCGGGACTTCAACTACGAGCAGTACTTC.

The V call is TRBV6-5, the J call TRBJ2-3; 10 nucleotides line up with TRBD2. The trim removed 6 bases at V and 4 bases at J, leaving 4 bases unmatched. The CDR3 extends over 14 amino acids. Germline V gene lookup returns CDR1 MNHEY and CDR2 SVGAGI. CDR3: CASRAGLAADTQYF. In nucleotides, the CDR3 is TGTGCCAGCAGGGCTGGACTAGCGGCAGATACGCAGTATTTT.

Frequency places this clone as medium-sized (0.01 to 0.1%). This chain links TRBV10-3 with TRBJ2-1; 10 nucleotides line up with TRBD2. V was pared by 4 bases and J by 5 bases, with 2 bases of the junction left unmatched. Germline CDR1 ENHRY, CDR2 SYGVKD. The CDR3 spans 14 residues. The CDR3 nucleotides are TGTGCCATCAGTGGACTAGCGGGTAACAATGAGCAGTTCTTC. Its protein is CAISGLAGNNEQFF.